A selection of T cell receptor beta chains follows, all from one sample in a study of post-analysis software for immune sequencing data. TCRdb re-called the PCR reads through MiXCR, storing one row per CDR3 protein. The data contain hundreds of thousands of distinct CDR3 sequences, approximately 59% of them singletons. The specimen was blood. The source is a girl aged 2-10 years with multiple sclerosis. Each CDR3 is given with its conserved first and last residue. D genes are given only for firm matches. Expanded clones are given a class, and other clones once, few, many or no size at all.

V: TRBV29-1
D: TRBD2
size: .
J: TRBJ2-3
DNA: TGCAGCGTTGTTGGTAGCGGGAGGGCCATGGATACGCAGTATTTT
CDR3: CSVVGSGRAMDTQYF

V: TRBV14
D: TRBD1
size: .
J: TRBJ2-6
DNA: TGTGCCAGCAGCCGAGGCGGACAGGGGTTCTCTGGGGCCAACGTCCGGACTTTC
CDR3: CASSRGGQGFSGANVRTF

V: TRBV7-2
D: TRBD2
size: .
J: TRBJ2-5
DNA: TGTGCCAGCAGCTTGCGGGGGGGGTCCCAAGAGACCCAGTACTTC
CDR3: CASSLRGGSQETQYF

V: TRBV7-6
D: TRBD2
size: few
J: TRBJ2-7
DNA: TGTGCCAGCAGCTTCGGGACTAGCGGGAAGGACGAGCAGTACTTC
CDR3: CASSFGTSGKDEQYF

V: TRBV9
D: TRBD2
size: .
J: TRBJ2-5
DNA: TGTGCCAGCAGCGTAGTAGCGGGCCCCGGGAAGACCCAGTACTTC
CDR3: CASSVVAGPGKTQYF

V: TRBV15
D: TRBD2
size: few
J: TRBJ2-1
DNA: TGTGCCACCAGCAGAGATGGACTAGCGGCCCTCCCCCGGAATGAGCAGTTCTTC
CDR3: CATSRDGLAALPRNEQFF

V: TRBV14
D: .
size: .
J: TRBJ2-5
DNA: TGTGCCAGCAGCCAAGTTCTAGGGGAAGAGACCCAGTACTTC
CDR3: CASSQVLGEETQYF

V: TRBV10-3
D: TRBD1
size: .
J: TRBJ2-1
DNA: TGTGCCATCAGTGAGTTCGGACAGGGTCTGGATGAGCAGTTCTTC
CDR3: CAISEFGQGLDEQFF

V: TRBV29-1
D: .
size: .
J: TRBJ2-5
DNA: TGCAGCGTTGACTGGGTGACGGACCAAGAGACCCAGTACTTC
CDR3: CSVDWVTDQETQYF

V: TRBV29-1
D: .
size: .
J: TRBJ2-3
DNA: TGCAGCTCATCCCCGGGGGCAGATACGCAGTATTTT
CDR3: CSSSPGADTQYF

V: TRBV12-3/TRBV12-4
D: .
size: .
J: TRBJ1-1
DNA: TGTGCCAGCAGTTTAGGAGCTACGAACACTGAAGCTTTCTTT
CDR3: CASSLGATNTEAFF

V: TRBV12-3/TRBV12-4
D: .
size: few
J: TRBJ2-1
DNA: TGTGCCAGCAGTTTTTATTTAGGGTTGTCCTACAATGAGCAGTTCTTC
CDR3: CASSFYLGLSYNEQFF

V: TRBV20-1
D: TRBD2
size: few
J: TRBJ2-7
DNA: TGCAGTGCTTTAGCGGGCGTCTCCTACGAGCAGTACTTC
CDR3: CSALAGVSYEQYF

V: TRBV27
D: TRBD2
size: .
J: TRBJ2-7
DNA: TGTGCCAGCGCGTCGGGACTAGCTTTTGCCGAGCAGTACTTC
CDR3: CASASGLAFAEQYF

V: TRBV12-3/TRBV12-4
D: .
size: few
J: TRBJ1-6
DNA: TGTGCCAGCAGCCCCACAGGGTTGAATTCACCCCTCCACTTT
CDR3: CASSPTGLNSPLHF

V: TRBV12-3/TRBV12-4
D: .
size: .
J: TRBJ2-3
DNA: TGTGCCAGCAGTTTAGAGGCAGGGGGCACAGATACGCAGTATTTT
CDR3: CASSLEAGGTDTQYF

V: TRBV9
D: .
size: .
J: TRBJ2-1
DNA: TGTGCCAGCAGCGTAGGTCCTAGCGCCGTCACCGGGGATGAGCAGTTCTTC
CDR3: CASSVGPSAVTGDEQFF

V: TRBV11-2
D: TRBD1
size: .
J: TRBJ2-1
DNA: TGTGCCAGCAGGCGATTACAGGGGTACCCCTACAATGAGCAGTTCTTC
CDR3: CASRRLQGYPYNEQFF

V: TRBV7-2
D: TRBD1
size: few
J: TRBJ1-2
DNA: TGCGCCAGCAGCTTGGGACAGGGGGCGCGTGGCTACACCTTC
CDR3: CASSLGQGARGYTF

V: TRBV20-1
D: TRBD2
size: .
J: TRBJ2-1
DNA: TGCAGTGCTCATCTCGAGGGACTAGCGGGTGAGCAGTTCTTC
CDR3: CSAHLEGLAGEQFF

V: TRBV20-1
D: .
size: .
J: TRBJ2-3
DNA: TGCAGTGCTAGAGACGGGCGGGACGACACAGATACGCAGTATTTT
CDR3: CSARDGRDDTDTQYF

V: TRBV2
D: .
size: .
J: TRBJ2-2
DNA: TGTGCCAGCAGTGAAGCCCAGACCGGGGAGCTGTTTTTT
CDR3: CASSEAQTGELFF

V: TRBV7-2
D: TRBD2
size: .
J: TRBJ2-1
DNA: TGTGCCACCGGGACTAGCGGCAATGAGCAGTTCTTC
CDR3: CATGTSGNEQFF

V: TRBV20-1
D: TRBD2
size: .
J: TRBJ2-3
DNA: TGCAGTGCTAGTTCGACTAGCGGAGATACGCAGTATTTT
CDR3: CSASSTSGDTQYF

V: TRBV7-2
D: .
size: .
J: TRBJ2-1
DNA: TGTGCCAGCAGCTTACAGGGTAGTGTCGACAATGAGCAGTTCTTC
CDR3: CASSLQGSVDNEQFF

V: TRBV30
D: TRBD2
size: .
J: TRBJ2-1
DNA: TGTGCCTGGAGTGGGACTAGACGGGCGAACAATGAGCAGTTCTTC
CDR3: CAWSGTRRANNEQFF

V: TRBV2
D: .
size: once
J: TRBJ2-3
DNA: TGTGCCAGCAGTGATAGGCCCTGGAGGGGCACAGATACGCAGTATTTT
CDR3: CASSDRPWRGTDTQYF

V: TRBV5-1
D: TRBD1
size: few
J: TRBJ2-5
DNA: TGCGCCAGCAGGTCTGGACAGGGGCAAGAGACCCAGTACTTC
CDR3: CASRSGQGQETQYF

V: TRBV3-1
D: .
size: .
J: TRBJ2-5
DNA: TGTGCCAGCAGCCAAGATCATAGACAGTCCACAGAGACCCAGTACTTC
CDR3: CASSQDHRQSTETQYF